These T cell receptor beta chains were read from a single sample in a study of Ad26.COV2.S vaccination and SARS-CoV-2 variants. Some clones are missing from TCRdb's copy, which holds only in-frame ones; the method was immunoSEQ multiplex PCR. The sample lists approximately 410,000 clones; roughly 90% were seen once. This specimen consisted of peripheral blood, obtained in a trial of Ad26.COV2.S vaccine versus placebo. The receptors here all came from a person aged 18-65 years who received the Ad26.COV2.S COVID-19 vaccine or a placebo. Both conserved end residues are part of each CDR3. D genes are given only for firm matches. Clone size appears in some rows only: once, few, many, or a class for an expanded clone.

J | D | V | size | CDR3 | DNA
TRBJ1-2 | NA | TRBV3-1/TRBV3-2 | NA | CASSQDLGVSGYTF | TGTGCCAGCAGCCAAGATTTGGGGGTCTCTGGCTACACCTTC
TRBJ2-7 | TRBD2 | TRBV9 | NA | CASSVASGGNTYEQYF | TGTGCCAGCAGCGTAGCTAGCGGGGGGAATACCTACGAGCAGTACTTC
TRBJ1-1 | NA | TRBV7-9 | NA | CASSRMQGLNTEAFF | TGTGCCAGCAGCCGGATGCAGGGGTTGAACACTGAAGCTTTCTTT
TRBJ2-7 | NA | TRBV5-1 | NA | CASSLRQPYEQYF | TGCGCCAGCAGCTTGCGCCAGCCCTACGAGCAGTACTTC
TRBJ2-7 | NA | TRBV12-3/TRBV12-4 | NA | CASSLLTYEQYF | TGTGCCAGCAGCCTCCTCACTTACGAGCAGTACTTC
TRBJ2-5 | NA | TRBV5-4 | NA | CARQPRQGEVEETQYF | TGTGCCAGACAACCGAGGCAGGGGGAGGTAGAAGAGACCCAGTACTTC
TRBJ2-1 | NA | TRBV7-2 | NA | CASSSPRGGAYNEQFF | TGTGCCAGCAGCTCACCCCGAGGCGGGGCCTACAATGAGCAGTTCTTC
TRBJ2-2 | TRBD1 | TRBV25-1 | NA | CASSDHRGLVTGELFF | TGTGCCAGCAGTGACCACAGGGGATTGGTTACCGGGGAGCTGTTTTTT
TRBJ1-6 | TRBD1 | TRBV7-9 | NA | CASGMTGGPYNSPLHF | TGTGCCAGCGGAATGACAGGGGGGCCCTATAATTCACCCCTCCACTTT
TRBJ1-4 | TRBD1 | TRBV15 | NA | CATSRDRGQSNEKLFF | TGTGCCACCAGCAGGGACAGGGGGCAATCGAATGAAAAACTGTTTTTT
TRBJ2-7 | NA | TRBV7-8 | NA | CASSRIPSDEQYF | TGTGCCAGCAGCCGCATTCCCTCGGACGAGCAGTACTTC
TRBJ1-5 | NA | TRBV7-9 | NA | CASSFDGYQPQHF | TGTGCCAGCAGCTTTGATGGGTATCAGCCCCAGCATTTT
TRBJ1-5 | TRBD1 | TRBV4-3 | NA | CASSQYSGGLGRQPQHF | TGCGCCAGCAGCCAATATTCAGGGGGCCTAGGTAGGCAGCCCCAGCATTTT
TRBJ2-6 | TRBD1 | TRBV7-8 | NA | CASSQNRDRAGANVLTF | TGTGCCAGCAGCCAGAACAGGGACAGGGCTGGGGCCAACGTCCTGACTTTC
TRBJ2-7 | NA | TRBV7-2 | NA | CASSSRLEYEQYF | TGTGCCAGCAGCTCCCGTCTAGAGTACGAGCAGTACTTC
TRBJ1-3 | TRBD1 | TRBV5-4 | NA | CASSSGQLGNTIYF | TGTGCCAGCAGCTCGGGACAGCTAGGAAACACCATATATTTT
TRBJ1-6 | TRBD1 | TRBV7-6 | NA | CASSLGQGSNSPLHF | TGTGCCAGCAGCTTAGGACAGGGGTCTAATTCACCCCTCCACTTT
TRBJ2-6 | NA | TRBV5-8 | NA | CASNPAENNVLTF | TGTGCCAGCAACCCGGCGGAAAACAACGTCCTGACTTTC
TRBJ1-2 | TRBD1 | TRBV29-1 | NA | CSVEARGAYYGYTF | TGCAGCGTTGAGGCCAGGGGGGCCTACTATGGCTACACCTTC
TRBJ2-2 | TRBD2 | TRBV7-9 | NA | CASSLRLAGDTGELFF | TGTGCCAGCAGCTTACGACTAGCGGGGGACACCGGGGAGCTGTTTTTT
TRBJ1-3 | NA | TRBV27 | NA | CASSFSGSLGNTIYF | TGTGCCAGCAGTTTCTCAGGGTCGTTGGGAAACACCATATATTTT
TRBJ1-1 | TRBD1 | TRBV11-2 | NA | CASSYLRGQGNTEAFF | TGTGCCAGCAGCTATTTACGGGGACAGGGGAACACTGAAGCTTTCTTT
TRBJ2-3 | NA | TRBV30 | NA | CAWSVGASPRIDTQYF | TGTGCCTGGAGTGTCGGGGCATCTCCTAGGATAGATACGCAGTATTTT
TRBJ2-3 | NA | TRBV7-8 | once | CASSLRWGRLTDTQYF | TGTGCCAGCAGCCTAAGGTGGGGCAGGCTCACAGATACGCAGTATTTT
TRBJ2-3 | TRBD2 | TRBV2 | NA | CASWAGGYTDTQYF | TGTGCCAGCTGGGCGGGGGGTTACACAGATACGCAGTATTTT
TRBJ2-3 | NA | TRBV30 | once | CAWSGSSTDTQYF | TGTGCCTGGAGTGGGTCGAGCACAGATACGCAGTATTTT
TRBJ2-7 | NA | TRBV7-9 | NA | CASSSTYRVEQYF | TGTGCCAGCAGCAGCACGTATAGGGTCGAGCAGTACTTC
TRBJ1-4 | NA | TRBV11-2 | NA | CASSLGGALANEKLFF | TGTGCCAGCAGCTTAGGAGGGGCACTTGCTAATGAAAAACTGTTTTTT
TRBJ1-5 | TRBD1 | TRBV18 | NA | CASSSGGDGNQPQHF | TGTGCCAGCTCATCAGGGGGTGATGGCAATCAGCCCCAGCATTTT